Listed below are T cell receptor beta chains from one sample, sequenced in a study of cytomegalovirus exposure and HLA in healthy donors. Generated by immunoSEQ multiplex PCR, the TCRdb table keeps only in-frame clones and is missing some. The top ten hold under 5% of the sample, which has about 170,000 clones, 84% seen once. The sample comprised PBMCs. The receptors here all came from a man in his late teens or twenties in good health and CMV-seronegative. The CDR3 runs from the conserved cysteine through the conserved F or W. The D gene is left open where the match is weak. For some rows the clone size is stated as once, few or many, or as a class when expanded; others skip it.

>NA|TRBV5-6|TRBJ2-1|once
CASSSEGQTSFRPYNEQFF
TGTGCCAGCAGCTCCGAGGGGCAAACTAGCTTCCGACCCTACAATGAGCAGTTCTTC
>TRBD1|TRBV13|TRBJ2-1|NA
CASSLTGDDEQFF
TGTGCCAGCAGCCTAACAGGGGACGATGAGCAGTTCTTC
>NA|TRBV2|TRBJ1-5|NA
CASSPSGFFQPQHF
TGTGCCAGCAGTCCGTCAGGGTTCTTTCAGCCCCAGCATTTT
>NA|TRBV7-7|TRBJ1-1|NA
CASSSTVNTEAFF
TGTGCTAGCAGTTCCACAGTGAACACTGAAGCTTTCTTT
>NA|TRBV2|TRBJ1-1|NA
CASNSRLNTEAFF
TGTGCCAGCAATAGTCGTCTGAACACTGAAGCTTTCTTT
>NA|TRBV6-1|TRBJ2-4|NA
CASSYEDIQYF
TGTGCCAGCAGTTACGAGGACATTCAGTACTTC
>TRBD1|TRBV5-6|TRBJ2-2|NA
CASSLDVGTGGLGELFF
TGTGCCAGCAGCTTGGATGTCGGGACAGGGGGACTCGGGGAGCTGTTTTTT
>TRBD2|TRBV9|TRBJ2-2|NA
CASSVEGTSGGPNTGELFF
TGTGCCAGCAGCGTAGAAGGGACTAGCGGGGGGCCGAACACCGGGGAGCTGTTTTTT
>NA|TRBV5-4|TRBJ1-2|NA
CASSSPPSNYGYTF
TGTGCCAGCAGCTCCCCGCCCAGTAACTATGGCTACACCTTC
>TRBD1|TRBV29-1|TRBJ2-5|once
CSVEGTGTQETQYF
TGCAGCGTTGAGGGGACAGGAACCCAAGAGACCCAGTACTTC
>TRBD1|TRBV27|TRBJ2-5|NA
CASSRRTGQETQYF
TGTGCCAGCAGTAGACGGACAGGACAAGAGACCCAGTACTTC
>NA|TRBV25-1|TRBJ1-1|NA
CASRTGLNTEAFF
TGTGCCAGCAGAACAGGGTTGAACACTGAAGCTTTCTTT
>NA|TRBV2|TRBJ2-7|once
CASSVSYEQYF
TGTGCCAGCTCTGTCTCCTACGAGCAGTACTTC
>TRBD1|TRBV19|TRBJ1-6|NA
CASSISKTGSSYNSPLHF
TGTGCCAGTAGTATCTCGAAGACAGGGAGCTCCTATAATTCACCCCTCCACTTT
>TRBD1|TRBV6-5|TRBJ1-1|once
CASSYRTGDTEAFF
TGTGCCAGCAGTTACAGGACAGGGGACACTGAAGCTTTCTTT
>TRBD2|TRBV9|TRBJ2-3|NA
CASSVDPSGADTQYF
TGTGCCAGCAGCGTAGACCCTAGCGGTGCAGATACGCAGTATTTT
>TRBD1|TRBV5-6|TRBJ2-5|NA
CASSRTGNQETQYF
TGTGCCAGCAGCCGGACAGGGAACCAAGAGACCCAGTACTTC
>NA|TRBV11-3|TRBJ2-5|NA
CASSSTGWETQYF
TGTGCCAGCAGCTCAACAGGGTGGGAGACCCAGTACTTC
>NA|TRBV5-1|TRBJ1-3|NA
CASSLGEYGNTIYF
TGCGCCAGCAGCTTGGGGGAGTATGGAAACACCATATATTTT
>NA|TRBV5-3|TRBJ2-5|NA
CARRLETQYF
TGTGCCAGAAGACTGGAGACCCAGTACTTC
>TRBD2|TRBV5-1|TRBJ2-3|NA
CASSSGLVPTDTQYF
TGCGCCAGCAGCTCGGGACTAGTTCCTACAGATACGCAGTATTTT
>NA|TRBV9|TRBJ2-3|NA
CASSSRYRDSGTDTQYF
TGTGCCAGCAGCTCCCGATACCGGGACTCGGGCACAGATACGCAGTATTTT
>NA|TRBV20-1|TRBJ1-5|NA
CSARGSQPQHF
TGCAGTGCTAGGGGCAGTCAGCCCCAGCATTTT
>TRBD1|TRBV5-1|TRBJ1-2|NA
CASSLARTGLLGYTF
TGCGCCAGCAGCTTGGCGCGGACAGGACTTCTAGGCTACACCTTC
>NA|TRBV27|TRBJ2-7|NA
CASSLLRGTKDYEQYF
TGTGCCAGCAGTTTATTACGCGGGACGAAAGACTACGAGCAGTACTTC
>NA|TRBV11-2|TRBJ2-7|once
CASSHDDNEQYF
TGTGCCAGCAGCCACGATGACAACGAGCAGTACTTC
>NA|TRBV19|TRBJ1-1|NA
CASSLTGDTEAFF
TGTGCCAGTAGTCTTACGGGTGACACTGAAGCTTTCTTT
>NA|TRBV10-1|TRBJ1-4|few
CASSEVLGEKLFF
TGCGCCAGCAGTGAAGTACTAGGTGAAAAACTGTTTTTT
>NA|TRBV7-2|TRBJ1-2|NA
CASSSTGGSDGYTF
TGTGCCAGCAGCTCCACGGGGGGTTCGGATGGCTACACCTTC
>NA|TRBV7-9|TRBJ2-7|NA
CASIPTGDGGEQYF
TGTGCCAGCATCCCTACCGGGGATGGAGGCGAGCAGTACTTC
>NA|TRBV7-3|TRBJ1-1|NA
CASSLGQNTEAFF
TGTGCCAGCAGCTTGGGCCAGAACACTGAAGCTTTCTTT
>NA|TRBV2|TRBJ2-7|NA
CASSGRGSYEQYF
TGTGCCAGCAGTGGAAGGGGGTCCTACGAGCAGTACTTC
>TRBD1|TRBV5-1|TRBJ1-2|NA
CASSLKGQGGGYTF
TGCGCCAGCAGCTTGAAGGGACAGGGGGGTGGCTACACCTTC
>NA|TRBV11-2|TRBJ1-1|NA
CASSLTGNTEAFF
TGTGCCAGCAGCTTAACAGGGAACACTGAAGCTTTCTTT
>NA|TRBV2|TRBJ2-2|NA
CASTAIGAGELFF
TGTGCCAGCACAGCGATTGGCGCCGGGGAGCTGTTTTTT
>NA|TRBV7-6|TRBJ1-5|NA
CASSALSGEPQHF
TGTGCCAGCAGCGCCTTGTCGGGAGAACCCCAGCATTTT
>TRBD1|TRBV11-3|TRBJ2-7|once
CASSLDKWGQHYEQYF
TGTGCCAGCAGCTTAGATAAATGGGGACAGCACTACGAGCAGTACTTC
>NA|TRBV5-1|TRBJ1-6|NA
CASSPTESYNSPLHF
TGCGCCAGCAGCCCGACAGAGTCCTATAATTCACCCCTCCACTTT
>NA|TRBV5-1|TRBJ2-3|NA
CASKGQDTQYF
TGCGCCAGCAAGGGACAAGATACGCAGTATTTT
>TRBD1|TRBV7-9|TRBJ1-4|NA
CASRQGDEKLFF
TGTGCCAGCAGACAGGGGGATGAAAAACTGTTTTTT
>TRBD1|TRBV5-4|TRBJ1-1|NA
CASSRQGRGSEAFF
TGTGCCAGCAGCCGACAGGGCAGGGGGTCTGAAGCTTTCTTT
>TRBD2|TRBV29-1|TRBJ2-3|NA
CSVDVAGGSDTQYF
TGCAGCGTTGATGTTGCGGGAGGCTCAGATACGCAGTATTTT
>TRBD1|TRBV14|TRBJ1-2|few
CASSHQGDGYTF
TGTGCCAGCAGCCACCAGGGGGATGGCTACACCTTC
>TRBD1|TRBV11-2|TRBJ2-7|NA
CASSGTGYEQYF
TGTGCCAGCAGCGGGACAGGGTACGAGCAGTACTTC
>NA|TRBV4-1|TRBJ1-2|NA
CASSRQGAYTF
TGCGCCAGCAGCCGCCAGGGCGCCTACACCTTC
>NA|TRBV7-6|TRBJ1-6|few
CASRGPYNSPLHF
TGTGCCAGCAGGGGGCCCTATAATTCACCCCTCCACTTT
>NA|TRBV5-1|TRBJ2-1|NA
CASSFRTGSSYNEQFF
TGCGCCAGCAGCTTTCGTACGGGGAGCTCCTACAATGAGCAGTTCTTC
>TRBD2|TRBV27|TRBJ2-1|once
CASSLWTSGNNEQFF
TGTGCCAGCAGTTTATGGACTAGCGGAAACAATGAGCAGTTCTTC
>TRBD1|TRBV9|TRBJ1-1|NA
CASSAHRGTMNTEAFF
TGTGCCAGCAGCGCCCACAGGGGGACGATGAACACTGAAGCTTTCTTT
>TRBD1|TRBV15|TRBJ1-1|NA
CATSRGDRVGTEAFF
TGTGCCACCAGCAGAGGGGACAGGGTCGGGACTGAAGCTTTCTTT
>TRBD1|TRBV4-2|TRBJ1-1|NA
CASSHPDRGEAFF
TGTGCCAGCAGCCACCCAGACAGGGGGGAAGCTTTCTTT